These 10 T cell receptor beta chains came from one sample sequenced in a study of Tregs in tolerant kidney transplant recipients. Some clones are missing from TCRdb's copy, which holds only in-frame ones; the method was immunoSEQ multiplex PCR. The sample has around 66,000 clones; 70% to 90% are singletons. The sequencing used Tregs from blood, collected before the transplant. Source of these receptors: a human donor who received a combined kidney and bone marrow transplant.

This clone came up a few times. CDR3 loop: CASSQGPGGNTIYF. The DNA for the CDR3 is TGTGCCAGCTCACAGGGGCCAGGGGGAAACACCATATATTTT. V usage is TRBV28 and J usage is TRBJ1-3; TRBD1 matches 7 bases. In germline, CDR1 is MDHEN, CDR2 SYDVKM. Germline trimming cut 8 bases from V and 4 bases from J; bases unmatched to any gene: 8. This CDR3 is 14 amino acids long.

The chain couples TRBV28 to TRBJ1-5; 9 bases are shared with TRBD1. Trimming removed 4 bases from V and 5 bases from J; junction bases left unmatched: 6. The CDR3 length is 15 residues. Looked up from germline, CDR1 is MDHEN and CDR2 is SYDVKM. DNA of the CDR3: TGTGCCAGCAGTTCCGGGACAGGGATGGATCAGCCCCAGCATTTT. Translated: CASSSGTGMDQPQHF.

The V call is TRBV18, the J call TRBJ2-7; D is uncertain. The CDR3 is made up of 15 amino acids. Trimming took off 0 bases at V and 6 bases at J, with 15 bases between the two ends. The germline CDR1 and CDR2 sequences are KGHSH and LQKENI. CDR3 in amino acids: CASSPPVSASIEQYF. The CDR3, as DNA: TGTGCCAGCTCACCACCGGTTTCGGCATCCATCGAGCAGTACTTC.

The chain couples TRBV6-1 to TRBJ2-5, with TRBD1 matching 8 bases. The J call could be wrong; TRBJ2-7 is a better fit for the DNA end. This CDR3 is built from 14 residues. Germline V gene data show CDR1 as MNHNS and CDR2 as SASEGT. CDR3 region: CASRGTGGLDEQYF. The CDR3 DNA sequence: TGTGCCAGCAGGGGAACAGGGGGTTTGGACGAGCAGTACTTC.

V is TRBV6-1 and J is TRBJ1-2; 10 nucleotides match TRBD1. The CDR3 length is 16 residues. V was clipped by 3 bases and J by 8 bases; unmatched bases: 12. The germline V gene has CDR1 MNHNS and CDR2 SASEGT. The CDR3 sequence is CASSESGQGSKGGYTF. The CDR3 DNA reads as TGTGCCAGCAGTGAGTCGGGACAGGGGTCGAAGGGCGGCTACACCTTC.

The chain recombines TRBV5-4 with TRBJ2-7, with 7 bases matching TRBD1. The CDR3 has 11 amino acids. Trimming at V came to 3 bases and at J to 8 bases, leaving 2 bases not matched to a gene. Germline V gives CDR1 SGHNT, CDR2 YYREEE (reference sequence). CDR3 amino acids: CASSSQGKQYF. In DNA form, the CDR3 reads TGTGCCAGCAGCTCACAGGGGAAGCAGTACTTC. The full variable domain, its missing parts supplied by reference TRBV5-4 and TRBJ2-7, is ETGVTQSPTHLIKTRGQQVTLRCSSQSGHNTVSWYQQALGQGPQFIFQYYREEENGRGNFPPRFSGLQFPNYSSELNVNALELDDSALYLCASSSQGKQYFGPGTRLTVT.

Only one count was recorded for this clone. Relative to the germline gene, one junction end is altered; a read error may explain this. The chain has TRBV28 and TRBJ2-7, with D possibly being TRBD1 or TRBD2 (5 bases each). The CDR3 length is 15 residues. Germline V gene sequence: CDR1 MDHEN, CDR2 SYDVKM. The CDR3 here is CASSNRGQGSHEQYF. The CDR3 nucleotides read TGTGCCAGCAGCAATCGAGGGCAGGGCTCCCACGAGCAGTACTTC. The full variable domain, in which reference TRBV28 and TRBJ2-7 provide the parts outside the CDR3, is DVKVTQSSRYLVKRTGEKVFLECVQDMDHENMFWYRQDPGLGLRLIYFSYDVKMKEKGDIPEGYSVSREKKERFSLILESASTNQTSMYLCASSNRGQGSHEQYFGPGTRLTVT.

The V gene is TRBV9, the J gene TRBJ2-3; 7 nucleotides match TRBD2. This CDR3 has 15 amino acids. Germline V gene sequence: CDR1 SGDLS, CDR2 YYNGEE. After removal of 0 bases from V and 4 bases from J, the junction contained 5 bases not matched to a gene. The DNA of the CDR3 is TGTGCCAGCAGCGTAGTCGGGGGGATGGCAGATACGCAGTATTTT. Encoded protein: CASSVVGGMADTQYF. Complete variable domain (other parts from reference TRBV9 and TRBJ2-3): DSGVTQTPKHLITATGQRVTLRCSPRSGDLSVYWYQQSLDQGLQFLIQYYNGEERAKGNILERFSAQQFPDLHSELNLSSLELGDSALYFCASSVVGGMADTQYFGPGTRLTVL.

This rearrangement joins TRBV29-1 to TRBJ1-2; D possibly corresponds to TRBD1 (5 bases). The V end lost 7 bases, the J end lost 7 bases, and 13 bases lay between the germline ends. This CDR3 contains 11 residues. Germline loops: CDR1 SQVTM, CDR2 ANQGSEA. The CDR3 is CSARAGGGYTF. The CDR3 nucleotides are TGCAGCGCCCGGGCGGGGGGTGGCTACACCTTC.

This chain joins TRBV28 and TRBJ2-5, with D hard to call. With 10 bases removed from V and 5 bases from J, the gap between germline ends came to 11 bases. The CDR3 covers 11 residues. Per germline, CDR1 MDHEN and CDR2 SYDVKM. The CDR3 spells CATRQAETQYF. The CDR3 DNA reads TGTGCCACAAGACAAGCGGAGACCCAGTACTTC.